This T cell receptor beta chain originates from a study of blood T cell repertoires in COVID-19. The wider study: Whether acute or convalescent, the COVID-19 samples came from the United States, Italy and Spain. Sources were T cells, B-cell-depleted T cells, or PBMCs; the material itself was cDNA or gDNA.

Authors' analysis steps: Nucleated cell number was recorded as an estimate derived from reference gene primer amplification. Clones were read by immunoSEQ multiplex PCR, and TCRdb kept only the in-frame ones, dropping some. V, J and clone size are taken as reported in that table, and D and trimming were inferred from the DNA itself. Of 300,000 to 350,000 clones listed, around 90% are singletons. This receptor was obtained from a woman in her sixties with COVID-19, enrolled during active disease. The sequenced sample consisted of peripheral blood.

The CDR3 coding sequence is TGTGCCAGTAGTAAGGGTCTAGCCTCCTACGAGCAGTACTTC. Its protein is CASSKGLASYEQYF. The chain joins TRBV19 to TRBJ2-7; D might be TRBD2 (5 bases). The V gene lost 4 bases and the J gene lost 0 bases, with 10 bases spanning the gap. From germline, CDR1 is LNHDA and CDR2 SQIVND (reference sequence). The CDR3 is 14 amino acids.